This T cell receptor beta chain was observed in a study of T-cell reconstitution after alpha-beta-depleted transplantation in children. A TCRbeta library incorporating unique molecular identifiers was prepared. TCRdb re-called the PCR reads with MiXCR, one entry per CDR3 protein. Among roughly 16,000 distinct CDR3 sequences listed, around 12% were seen once. The trim removed 4 bases at V and 6 bases at J, leaving 4 bases unmatched. In germline, CDR1 is MDHEN, CDR2 SYDVKM. The CDR3 covers 13 residues. Study-level results: T-cell numbers and diversity one year post-transplant derived largely from freshly generated T cells. The study reportedly traced alpha-beta T cells about two months after transplant to several hundred expanded graft clones.

This clonotype was seen at least ten times. Its target is unknown. This clonotype was sampled from a boy in the first two years of life who had a stem cell transplant for Wiskott-Aldrich syndrome, so the T cells may come from the graft donor. The chain joins TRBV28 to TRBJ1-1; 8 bases are shared with TRBD1. Sequences were derived from PBMCs, mostly from graft donor cells, sampled 180 days after TCRalphabeta/CD19-depleted stem cell transplant. CDR3 DNA: TGTGCCAGCAGTTGGACAGGGACCCCTGAAGCTTTCTTT. Protein: CASSWTGTPEAFF.